The T cell receptor beta chain described here comes from a study of immune cell composition in non-small cell lung cancer. TCRdb keeps only in-frame clones here, not all; method: immunoSEQ multiplex PCR. The data show 1,500 or so clones, around three quarters seen once. Study-wide results and caveats: About 75% of squamous and about 31% of adenocarcinoma cases had tumour-associated clones >0.5%.

The normal lung sample lay at least 3 cm, and maximally far, from the tumour. Frozen unsorted single-cell suspensions supplied the genomic DNA. In the case of this clone: Its antigen is unidentified.

The TCR sequence derives from a human donor with non-small cell lung cancer. The sequenced sample was non-adjacent lung tissue.

Written as DNA, the CDR3 is TGTGCCAGCGGTGGGAGCTCCTACAATGAGCAGTTCTTC. Translated: CASGGSSYNEQFF. The genes are TRBV28 and TRBJ2-1, with D possibly TRBD2 on 5 matching bases. This CDR3 spans 13 amino acids. Germline-derived CDR1 and CDR2 are MDHEN and SYDVKM. Trimming shortened V by 8 bases and J by 0 bases, and 8 bases separated the two germline ends.